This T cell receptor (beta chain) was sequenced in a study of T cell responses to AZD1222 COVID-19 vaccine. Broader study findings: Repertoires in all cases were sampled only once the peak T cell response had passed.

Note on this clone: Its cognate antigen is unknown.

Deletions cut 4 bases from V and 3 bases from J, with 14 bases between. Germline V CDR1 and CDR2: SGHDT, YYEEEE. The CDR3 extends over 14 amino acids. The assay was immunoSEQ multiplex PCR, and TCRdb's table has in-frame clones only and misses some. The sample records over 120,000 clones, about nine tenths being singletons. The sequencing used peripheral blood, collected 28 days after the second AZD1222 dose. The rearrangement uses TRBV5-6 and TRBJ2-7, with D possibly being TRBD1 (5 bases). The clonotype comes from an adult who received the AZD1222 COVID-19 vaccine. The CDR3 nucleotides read TGTGCCAGCAGCCTACGACAGATGGTCTACGAGCAGTACTTC. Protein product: CASSLRQMVYEQYF.